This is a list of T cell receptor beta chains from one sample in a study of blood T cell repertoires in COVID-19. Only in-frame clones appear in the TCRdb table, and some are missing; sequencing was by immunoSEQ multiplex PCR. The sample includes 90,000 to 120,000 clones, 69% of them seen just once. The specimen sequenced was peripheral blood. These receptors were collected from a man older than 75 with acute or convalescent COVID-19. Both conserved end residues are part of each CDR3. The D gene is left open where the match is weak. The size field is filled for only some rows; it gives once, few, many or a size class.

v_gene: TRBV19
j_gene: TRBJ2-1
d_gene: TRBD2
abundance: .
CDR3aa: CASSIPSGARTEQFF
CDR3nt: TGTGCCAGTAGTATACCTAGCGGGGCGAGGACTGAGCAGTTCTTC

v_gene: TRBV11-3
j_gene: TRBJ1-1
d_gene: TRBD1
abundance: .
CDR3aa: CASSVGTGGAEAFF
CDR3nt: TGTGCCAGCAGCGTAGGCACAGGGGGGGCTGAAGCTTTCTTT

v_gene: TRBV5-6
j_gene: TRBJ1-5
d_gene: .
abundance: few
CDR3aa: CASSHGKFGRAYQPQHF
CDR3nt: TGTGCCAGCAGTCATGGGAAGTTCGGCAGGGCTTATCAGCCCCAGCATTTT

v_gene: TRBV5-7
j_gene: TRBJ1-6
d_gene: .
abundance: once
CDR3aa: CASTLRRQVPLHF
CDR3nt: TGTGCCAGCACCTTAAGACGACAGGTCCCCCTCCACTTT

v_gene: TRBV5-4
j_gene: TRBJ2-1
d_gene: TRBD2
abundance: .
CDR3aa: CASSLGGSGRGSYNEQFF
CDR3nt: TGTGCCAGCAGCTTGGGAGGTAGCGGGAGGGGCTCCTACAATGAGCAGTTCTTC

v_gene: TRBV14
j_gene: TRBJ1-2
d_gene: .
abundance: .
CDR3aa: CASSQEAAGLLRGYTF
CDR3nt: TGTGCCAGCAGCCAAGAGGCGGCGGGACTTCTCCGCGGCTACACCTTC

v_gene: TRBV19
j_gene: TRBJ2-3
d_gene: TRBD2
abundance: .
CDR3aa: CASSTRTSGTIFTQYF
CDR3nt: TGTGCCAGTAGTACCAGGACTAGCGGGACTATCTTCACGCAGTATTTT

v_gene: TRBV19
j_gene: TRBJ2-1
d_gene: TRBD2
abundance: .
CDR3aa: CASSRPGLAGGDEQFF
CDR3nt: TGTGCCAGTAGTAGACCGGGACTAGCGGGAGGAGATGAGCAGTTCTTC

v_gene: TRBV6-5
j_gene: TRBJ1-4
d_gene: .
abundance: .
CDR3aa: CASSSPGGRGNEKLFF
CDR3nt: TGTGCCAGCAGTTCTCCGGGCGGGCGCGGTAATGAAAAACTGTTTTTT

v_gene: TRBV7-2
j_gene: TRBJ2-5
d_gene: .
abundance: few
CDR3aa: CASSLAGETQYF
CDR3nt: TGTGCCAGCAGCTTGGCAGGAGAGACCCAGTACTTC

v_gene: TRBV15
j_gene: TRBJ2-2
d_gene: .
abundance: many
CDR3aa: CATSRSRVSGELFF
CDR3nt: TGTGCCACCAGCAGATCCCGGGTATCCGGGGAGCTGTTTTTT

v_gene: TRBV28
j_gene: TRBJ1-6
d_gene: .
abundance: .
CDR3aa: CASSSPTGVGPLHF
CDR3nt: TGTGCCAGCAGTTCCCCCACGGGGGTTGGCCCCCTCCACTTT

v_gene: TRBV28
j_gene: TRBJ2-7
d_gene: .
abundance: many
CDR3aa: CASSIRDTYEQYF
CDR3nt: TGTGCCAGCAGTATCCGGGACACCTACGAGCAGTACTTC

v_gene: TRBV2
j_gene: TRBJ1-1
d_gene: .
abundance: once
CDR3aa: CASINTVKAFF
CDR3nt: TGTGCCAGCATCAACACAGTTAAAGCTTTCTTT

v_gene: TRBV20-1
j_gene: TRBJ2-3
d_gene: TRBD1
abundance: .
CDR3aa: CSASDRGDTDTQYF
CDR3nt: TGCAGTGCTAGTGACAGGGGCGACACAGATACGCAGTATTTT

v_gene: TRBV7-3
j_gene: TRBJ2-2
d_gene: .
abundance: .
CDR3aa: CASSLRADGIRTGELFF
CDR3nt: TGTGCCAGCAGCTTAAGAGCCGACGGGATAAGGACCGGGGAGCTGTTTTTT

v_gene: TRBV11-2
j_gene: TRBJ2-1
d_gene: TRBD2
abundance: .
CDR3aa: CASSGTSGLNEQFF
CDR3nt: TGTGCCAGCAGCGGCACTAGCGGTCTCAATGAGCAGTTCTTC

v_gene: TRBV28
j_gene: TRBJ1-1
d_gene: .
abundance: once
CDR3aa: CASSLQGLWLNTEAFF
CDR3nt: TGTGCCAGCAGTTTACAGGGATTGTGGTTGAACACTGAAGCTTTCTTT

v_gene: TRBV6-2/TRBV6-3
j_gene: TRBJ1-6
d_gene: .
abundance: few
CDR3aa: CASSYRGGNSPLHF
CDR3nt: TGTGCCAGCAGTTACCGAGGGGGTAATTCACCCCTCCACTTT

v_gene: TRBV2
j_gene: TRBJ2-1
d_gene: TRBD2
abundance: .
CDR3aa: CASSERAGVSYNEQFF
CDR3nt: TGTGCCAGCAGTGAAAGAGCGGGAGTCTCCTACAATGAGCAGTTCTTC

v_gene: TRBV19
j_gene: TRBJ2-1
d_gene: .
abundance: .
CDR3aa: CASKDLRAVYNEQFF
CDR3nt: TGTGCCAGTAAGGATCTCAGGGCTGTTTACAATGAGCAGTTCTTC

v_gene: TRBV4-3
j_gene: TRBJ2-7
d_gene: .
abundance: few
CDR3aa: CASSQGQAAYEQYF
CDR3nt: TGCGCCAGCAGCCAAGGGCAGGCCGCCTACGAGCAGTACTTC

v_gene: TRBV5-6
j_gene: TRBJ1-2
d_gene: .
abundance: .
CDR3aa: CASSPRRARERDGYTF
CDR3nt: TGTGCCAGCAGCCCTAGAAGGGCCAGAGAGCGGGATGGCTACACCTTC

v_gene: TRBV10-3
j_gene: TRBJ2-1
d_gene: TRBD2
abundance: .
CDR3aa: CAISESRGGLAFF
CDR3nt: TGTGCCATCAGTGAGTCAAGGGGGGGACTAGCGTTCTTC

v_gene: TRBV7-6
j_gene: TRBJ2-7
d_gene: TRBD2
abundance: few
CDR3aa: CASSWGTNSYEQYF
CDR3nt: TGTGCCAGCAGCTGGGGGACTAACTCCTACGAGCAGTACTTC

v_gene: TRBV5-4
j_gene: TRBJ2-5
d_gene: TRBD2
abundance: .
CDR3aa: CASTQTSGEWETQYF
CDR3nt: TGTGCCAGCACCCAAACTAGCGGAGAATGGGAGACCCAGTACTTC

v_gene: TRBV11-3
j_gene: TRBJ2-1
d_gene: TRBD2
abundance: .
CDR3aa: CASSGQGTSGSGEQFF
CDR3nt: TGTGCCAGCAGCGGTCAAGGGACTAGCGGGAGTGGTGAGCAGTTCTTC

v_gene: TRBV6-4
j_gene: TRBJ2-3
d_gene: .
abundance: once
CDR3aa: CASSDGANADTQYF
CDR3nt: TGTGCCAGCAGTGACGGGGCTAATGCAGATACGCAGTATTTT

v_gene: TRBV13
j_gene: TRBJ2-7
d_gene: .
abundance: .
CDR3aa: CASSSDSDSYEQYF
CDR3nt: TGTGCCAGCAGCTCCGATAGCGACTCCTACGAGCAGTACTTC

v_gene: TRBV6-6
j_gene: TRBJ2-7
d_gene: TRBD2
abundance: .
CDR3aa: CASSLRASGSHEQYF
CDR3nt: TGTGCCAGCAGTCTTCGGGCTAGCGGGAGCCACGAGCAGTACTTC

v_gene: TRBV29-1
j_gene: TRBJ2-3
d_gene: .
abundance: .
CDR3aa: CSVATRNIDTQYF
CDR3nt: TGCAGCGTCGCGACTAGAAACATAGATACGCAGTATTTT

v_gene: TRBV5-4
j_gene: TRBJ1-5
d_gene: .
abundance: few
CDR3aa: CASSSPESNQPQHF
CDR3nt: TGTGCCAGCAGCTCTCCGGAGAGCAATCAGCCCCAGCATTTT

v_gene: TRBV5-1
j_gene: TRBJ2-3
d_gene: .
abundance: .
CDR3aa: CASSPGAGAGTDTQYF
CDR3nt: TGCGCCAGCAGCCCTGGGGCAGGGGCAGGCACAGATACGCAGTATTTT

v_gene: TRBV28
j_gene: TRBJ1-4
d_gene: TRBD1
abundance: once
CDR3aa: CASGGTGVNEKLFF
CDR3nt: TGTGCCAGCGGGGGGACAGGGGTTAATGAAAAACTGTTTTTT

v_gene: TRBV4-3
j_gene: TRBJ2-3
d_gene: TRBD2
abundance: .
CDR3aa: CASSQVGTGTSGRAQYF
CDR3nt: TGCGCCAGCAGCCAAGTTGGGACCGGGACTAGCGGGAGGGCCCAGTATTTT

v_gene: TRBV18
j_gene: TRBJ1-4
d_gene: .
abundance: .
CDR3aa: CASSPLTGSEEKLFF
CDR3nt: TGTGCCAGCTCACCCCTAACAGGGTCGGAGGAAAAACTGTTTTTT

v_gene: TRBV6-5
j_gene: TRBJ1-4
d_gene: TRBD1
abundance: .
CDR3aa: CASRSGQGSEKLFF
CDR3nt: TGTGCCAGCAGGTCGGGACAGGGTAGTGAAAAACTGTTTTTT

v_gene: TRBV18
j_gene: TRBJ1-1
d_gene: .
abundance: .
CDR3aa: CASSMDRNTEAFF
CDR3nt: TGTGCCAGCTCCATGGACAGGAACACTGAAGCTTTCTTT

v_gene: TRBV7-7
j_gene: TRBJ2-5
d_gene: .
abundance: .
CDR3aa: CASSLGGLLKGETQYF
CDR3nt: TGTGCTAGCAGCTTAGGGGGGCTGCTGAAGGGGGAGACCCAGTACTTC

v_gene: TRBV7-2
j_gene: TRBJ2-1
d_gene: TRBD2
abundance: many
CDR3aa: CASSLAAGGSYNEQFF
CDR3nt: TGTGCCAGCAGCTTAGCGGCGGGAGGGTCCTACAATGAGCAGTTCTTC

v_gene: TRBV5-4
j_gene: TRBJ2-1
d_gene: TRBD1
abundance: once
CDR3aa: CASTRTGYNEQFF
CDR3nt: TGTGCCAGCACACGGACAGGCTACAATGAGCAGTTCTTC

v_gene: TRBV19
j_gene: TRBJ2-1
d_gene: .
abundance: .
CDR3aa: CASSLGTVWSSYNEQFF
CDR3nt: TGTGCCAGTAGTCTCGGGACTGTATGGAGCTCCTACAATGAGCAGTTCTTC

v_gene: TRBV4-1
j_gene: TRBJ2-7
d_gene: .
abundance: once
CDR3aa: CASSQAIEQPYEQYF
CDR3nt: TGCGCCAGCAGCCAAGCTATAGAACAGCCCTACGAGCAGTACTTC

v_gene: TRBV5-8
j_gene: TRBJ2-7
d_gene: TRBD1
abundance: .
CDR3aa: CASSLRRTGVYEQYF
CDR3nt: TGTGCCAGCAGCTTACGTCGGACAGGGGTCTACGAGCAGTACTTC